These 30 T cell receptor beta chains were all obtained from the same sample, sequenced in a study of blood T cell repertoires in COVID-19. Some clones are missing from TCRdb's copy, which holds only in-frame ones; the method was immunoSEQ multiplex PCR. The profile shows approximately 52,000 clones, around 90% of them singletons. The specimen sequenced was peripheral blood. Receptors were obtained from a human donor with active COVID-19. The donor label of this sample is uncertain.

The V and J genes are TRBV7-9 and TRBJ2-3, with 10 bases fitting TRBD2. J was trimmed by 4 bases and V by 5 bases; bases with no gene match: 9. CDR3 length equals 16 residues. Germline V gene data show CDR1 as SEHNR and CDR2 as FQNEAQ (reference sequence). The CDR3 coding sequence is TGTGCCAGCAGCCCGGTGTTAGCGGGAGGCGCAGATACGCAGTATTTT. This sequence encodes CASSPVLAGGADTQYF.

The CDR3 region has the DNA TGTGCCAGCAGCTTTGAGGGGACACGCTACGAGCAGTACGTC. Its translation is CASSFEGTRYEQYV. The rearrangement links TRBV9 to TRBJ2-7; a possible D gene is TRBD1 (6 bases). The V end was cut by 4 bases, the J end by 3 bases, with 14 bases between. Germline V CDR1 and CDR2: SGDLS, YYNGEE. The CDR3 consists of 14 residues.

This rearrangement joins TRBV18 to TRBJ2-1; 7 bases map to TRBD1. The V and J ends lost 6 bases and 0 bases, in that order; junction bases with no gene match: 5. Germline V gene sequence: CDR1 KGHSH, CDR2 LQKENI. There are 15 residues in the CDR3. In DNA form, the CDR3 reads TGTGCCAGCTCTCCGACAGGGTACTCCTACAATGAGCAGTTCTTC. This sequence encodes CASSPTGYSYNEQFF.

This clone was recorded a few times. The chain employs TRBV27 and TRBJ2-3; TRBD2 agrees at 12 bases. V dropped 5 bases and J dropped 0; count of bases not matched to a gene: 3. The germline gives CDR1 MNHEY, CDR2 SMNVEV (reference sequence). This CDR3 comprises 16 residues. The CDR3 loop reads CASSQTSGGSTDTQYF. CDR3 DNA sequence: TGTGCCAGCAGTCAAACTAGCGGGGGGAGCACAGATACGCAGTATTTT.

This clone was found a few times. The rearrangement uses TRBV7-9 and TRBJ2-7; 10 bases align to TRBD2. Germline V CDR1 and CDR2: SEHNR, FQNEAQ (reference sequence). The CDR3 is 15 residues long. Trimming cost V 5 bases and J 3 bases; bases outside gene matches: 7. This CDR3 reads CASSPARTSGYEQYV. CDR3 nucleotides: TGTGCCAGCAGCCCCGCCCGGACTAGCGGCTACGAGCAGTACGTC.

The chain couples TRBV6-5 to TRBJ2-7; a possible D gene is TRBD1 (6 bases). This CDR3 contains 15 residues. Per the germline V gene, CDR1 is MNHEY and CDR2 is SVGAGI. V was trimmed by 8 bases and J by 0 bases, leaving 17 bases between them. Here the CDR3 reads CASLPGDMGSYEQYV. The CDR3 nucleotides are TGTGCCAGCCTCCCCGGGGACATGGGCTCCTACGAGCAGTACGTC.

The chain has TRBV11-1 and TRBJ2-7; 7 bases line up with TRBD2. Germline values: CDR1 SGHAT, CDR2 FQDESV (reference sequence). Germline trimming cut 5 bases from V and 4 bases from J; bases unmatched to any gene: 11. The CDR3 sequence is 15 residues long. CDR3 sequence reads: CASSPPGLRFYEQYF. CDR3 in DNA: TGTGCCAGCAGCCCACCGGGACTACGTTTTTACGAGCAGTACTTC.

The rearrangement links TRBV10-3 to TRBJ2-3; 11 bases align to TRBD2. There are 15 residues in the CDR3. V was pared by 2 bases and J by 4 bases, with 2 bases of the junction left unmatched. The germline CDR1 and CDR2 sequences are ENHRY and SYGVKD. The CDR3, as DNA: TGTGCCATCAGTGAGCAGACTAGCGGGGCAGATACGCAGTATTTT. Amino acids: CAISEQTSGADTQYF.

The chain is built from TRBV5-1 and TRBJ2-1; TRBD1 matches 9 bases. Losses at the gene ends were 4 bases for V and 7 bases for J; bases not matched to a gene: 6. Germline loops: CDR1 SGHRS, CDR2 YFSETQ. The CDR3 is made up of 14 amino acids. The CDR3 coding sequence is TGCGCCAGCAGCAACGGGACAGGGAGGAATGAGCAGTTCTTC. This gives the protein CASSNGTGRNEQFF.

The chain links TRBV5-1 to TRBJ2-2; 13 bases are shared with TRBD2. The J segment lost 3 bases and the V segment lost 5 bases, leaving 1 base of the junction unmatched. There are 15 residues in the CDR3. Germline V gene data show CDR1 as SGHRS and CDR2 as YFSETQ. CDR3 amino acids: CASRGLAGHTGELFF. DNA for the CDR3: TGCGCCAGCAGGGGACTAGCGGGGCACACCGGGGAGCTGTTTTTT.

The chain couples TRBV4-1 to TRBJ2-5, with D possibly TRBD2 on 6 matching bases. The CDR3 runs to 14 residues. V shed 0 bases and J shed 5 bases, with 10 bases lying between them. Germline CDR1 and CDR2: MGHRA and YSYEKL. In nucleotides, the CDR3 is TGCGCCAGCAGCCAAGATCGCCGGGGGGAGACCCAGTACTTC. Encoded protein: CASSQDRRGETQYF.

The genes are TRBV11-2 and TRBJ2-1; D gene unclear. With 4 bases removed from V and 7 bases from J, the gap between germline ends came to 8 bases. The germline gives CDR1 SGHAT, CDR2 FQNNGV. This CDR3 has 12 amino acids. The chain's CDR3 is CASSSTRNEQFF. The DNA for the CDR3 is TGTGCCAGCAGCTCGACTCGGAATGAGCAGTTCTTC.

This sequence joins TRBV11-2 and TRBJ2-4, with D possibly matching TRBD1 (6 bases). The germline gives CDR1 SGHAT, CDR2 FQNNGV. The CDR3 covers 14 residues. V lost 5 bases and J 7 bases, leaving 15 bases between the germline ends. CDR3 sequence: CASSPYRDANIQYF. The CDR3, as DNA: TGTGCCAGCAGCCCTTACAGGGATGCGAACATTCAGTACTTC.

J is TRBJ2-7 and V is TRBV10-3; 9 positions match TRBD1. Trimming cost V 4 bases and J 2 bases; bases outside gene matches: 3. Germline loops: CDR1 ENHRY, CDR2 SYGVKD. The CDR3 length is 14 residues. The CDR3 sequence is CAISGTGVTYEQYF. The CDR3 DNA reads TGTGCCATCAGTGGGACAGGGGTTACCTACGAGCAGTACTTC.

For the CDR3, the DNA is TGTGCCACCAGCACCAGGGACAGGGACCACTACAATGAGCAGTTCTTC. This gives the protein CATSTRDRDHYNEQFF. This chain joins TRBV15 and TRBJ2-1; 9 positions agree with TRBD1. V shed 4 bases, J shed 3 bases, and the junction held 7 bases outside the gene matches. The V gene's germline CDR1 is LNHNV and CDR2 YYDKDF (reference sequence). CDR3 length equals 16 residues.

The V gene is TRBV5-6, the J gene TRBJ2-5, with 9 bases aligning to TRBD2. This CDR3 contains 17 residues. Per germline, CDR1 SGHDT and CDR2 YYEEEE. V shed 1 base and J 4 bases; nucleotides not matched to a gene: 11. The CDR3 DNA reads TGTGCCAGCAGCTTGCACGCGGGAGGGCCTAGGAGAGAGACCCAGTACTTC. Translated: CASSLHAGGPRRETQYF.

V is TRBV6-2 or TRBV6-3 and J is TRBJ2-7, with 8 bases lining up with TRBD1. With 2 bases clipped from V and 6 bases from J, the junction kept 6 bases outside the gene matches. The CDR3 contains 14 residues. The germline gives CDR1 MNHEY, CDR2 SVGEGT. The CDR3 coding sequence is TGTGCCAGCAGTTACGGGACAGGTCCCACCGAGCAGTACTTC. It specifies CASSYGTGPTEQYF.

The chain has TRBV14 and TRBJ1-1, with unresolved D. V lost 6 bases and J lost 3, with 11 bases in between. Germline loops: CDR1 SGHDN, CDR2 FVKESK. The CDR3 totals 13 residues. The CDR3 region is CASRKAGYTEAFF. CDR3 DNA: TGTGCCAGCAGAAAAGCGGGATACACTGAAGCTTTCTTT.

The chain joins TRBV5-1 to TRBJ2-2; 12 positions agree with TRBD2. CDR3 length: 17 amino acids. Unmatched junction bases numbered 8, after V lost 3 bases and J lost 5 bases. Per germline, CDR1 SGHRS and CDR2 YFSETQ. The CDR3 spells CASSSLTSGRFTGELFF. The CDR3 DNA reads as TGCGCCAGCAGCTCCCTCACTAGCGGGAGGTTTACCGGGGAGCTGTTTTTT.

The sample holds one count of this clone. The V call is TRBV13, the J call TRBJ1-2; TRBD1 aligns across 7 bases. In germline, CDR1 is PRHDT, CDR2 FYEKMQ (reference sequence). The CDR3 spans 15 residues. V shed 3 bases and J 8 bases; nucleotides not matched to a gene: 12. For the CDR3, the DNA is TGTGCCAGCAGCTTGACAGGGTCAACCTGGGGGGGCTACACCTTC. Protein: CASSLTGSTWGGYTF.

V gene TRBV6-6 combines with J gene TRBJ2-5, with 10 bases matching TRBD2. Trimming took 1 base from V and 5 from J; bases not matched to a gene: 4. Germline loops: CDR1 MNHNY, CDR2 SVGAGI (reference sequence). The CDR3 has 15 amino acids. The CDR3 DNA sequence: TGTGCCAGCAGTTACTATACTAGCGGGGCGGAGACCCAGTACTTC. Its protein is CASSYYTSGAETQYF.

CDR3 sequence reads: CASSLDPDWEETQYF. DNA of the CDR3: TGTGCCAGCAGCTTAGATCCGGACTGGGAAGAGACCCAGTACTTC. The J gene is TRBJ2-5, the V gene TRBV11-2, with D maybe TRBD2 (5 bases). Deletions cut 0 bases from V and 3 bases from J, with 11 bases between. The CDR3 consists of 15 residues. CDR1 is SGHAT, CDR2 FQNNGV, per germline.

The J gene is TRBJ2-7, the V gene TRBV6-4, with D tentatively TRBD2 (5 bases). The germline gives CDR1 MRHNA, CDR2 SNTAGT. CDR3 length equals 14 residues. Between the trimmed V and J ends, which lost 0 bases and 4 bases, there was a span of 10 bases. CDR3 amino acids: CASSDSETKYEQYV. The CDR3 coding sequence is TGTGCCAGCAGTGACTCTGAGACTAAATACGAGCAGTACGTC.

The chain couples TRBV15 to TRBJ2-5; 10 positions agree with TRBD1. Germline-derived CDR1 and CDR2 are LNHNV and YYDKDF (reference sequence). The CDR3 loop spans 18 amino acids. V shed 0 bases and J 5 bases; nucleotides not matched to a gene: 12. This CDR3 is CATSRDRTGGTVWETQYF. CDR3 coding DNA: TGTGCCACCAGCAGAGATCGGACAGGGGGAACCGTTTGGGAGACCCAGTACTTC.

This clone was seen just once. The chain links TRBV27 to TRBJ2-3; the D gene is possibly TRBD1 (5 bases). Per germline, CDR1 MNHEY and CDR2 SMNVEV (reference sequence). The ends were cut back, 5 bases at V and 0 bases at J, with 9 bases in the middle. CDR3 size: 14 residues. CDR3 loop: CASSAQESTDTQYF. For the CDR3, the DNA is TGTGCCAGCAGTGCACAGGAGAGCACAGATACGCAGTATTTT.

This clone was counted between two and nine times. The chain carries TRBV7-9 and TRBJ1-6, with no clear D. V was trimmed by 1 base and J by 9 bases, leaving 10 bases between them. Germline V CDR1 and CDR2: SEHNR, FQNEAQ (reference sequence). The CDR3 loop spans 14 amino acids. The CDR3 loop is CASSLGEEGSPLHF. The CDR3 DNA reads TGTGCCAGCAGCTTAGGGGAGGAGGGTTCACCCCTCCACTTT.

V and J are TRBV5-6 and TRBJ2-3; 7 bases agree with TRBD1. This CDR3 is 18 amino acids long. Losses at the gene ends were 4 bases for V and 4 bases for J; bases not matched to a gene: 18. Germline CDR1 is SGHDT and CDR2 is YYEEEE. CDR3 nucleotides: TGTGCCAGCAGCGCCGGGACAGACACAAATCCCCGGCCAGATACGCAGTATTTT. Protein sequence: CASSAGTDTNPRPDTQYF.

This clone is a singleton in its sample. V gene TRBV11-2 combines with J gene TRBJ2-3, with 10 bases matching TRBD2. This CDR3 is 17 amino acids long. CDR1 and CDR2 from the germline V gene are SGHAT and FQNNGV. J lost 2 bases, V lost 4 bases, and 9 bases had no gene match. CDR3 amino acids: CASSSLLAGASTDTQYF. CDR3 in DNA: TGTGCCAGCAGCTCACTCCTAGCGGGGGCCTCCACAGATACGCAGTATTTT.

CDR3 protein: CASSVATGGTGSYGYTF. The CDR3 nucleotides are TGTGCCAGCAGCGTAGCTACGGGGGGGACAGGGAGCTATGGCTACACCTTC. The chain employs TRBV9 and TRBJ1-2, with 9 bases identical to TRBD1. The CDR3 covers 17 residues. Germline CDR1 reads SGDLS; CDR2 reads YYNGEE. With 0 bases clipped from V and 4 bases from J, the junction kept 10 bases outside the gene matches. Together with reference TRBV9 and TRBJ1-2, the CDR3 gives the full variable domain: DSGVTQTPKHLITATGQRVTLRCSPRSGDLSVYWYQQSLDQGLQFLIQYYNGEERAKGNILERFSAQQFPDLHSELNLSSLELGDSALYFCASSVATGGTGSYGYTFGSGTRLTVV.

This sequence joins TRBV7-9 and TRBJ1-1; no definite D call. The germline V and J ends were trimmed by 5 bases and 4 bases, with 14 bases remaining between them. The germline V gene has CDR1 SEHNR and CDR2 FQNEAQ (reference sequence). The CDR3 is 14 residues long. The CDR3 reads CASSQQVVSTEAFF. The CDR3 nucleotides read TGTGCCAGCAGCCAACAAGTTGTTTCCACTGAAGCTTTCTTT.